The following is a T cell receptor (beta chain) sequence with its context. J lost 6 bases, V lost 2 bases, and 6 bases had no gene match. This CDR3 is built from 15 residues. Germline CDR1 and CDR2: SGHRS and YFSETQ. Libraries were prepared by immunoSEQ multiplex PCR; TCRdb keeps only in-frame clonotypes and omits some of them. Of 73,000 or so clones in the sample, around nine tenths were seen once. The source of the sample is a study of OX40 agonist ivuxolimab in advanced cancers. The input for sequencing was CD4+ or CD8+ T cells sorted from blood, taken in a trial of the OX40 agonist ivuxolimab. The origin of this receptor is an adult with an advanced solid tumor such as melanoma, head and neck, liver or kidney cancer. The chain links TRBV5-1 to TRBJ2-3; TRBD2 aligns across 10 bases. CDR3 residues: CASSFSGRATDTQYF. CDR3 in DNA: TGCGCCAGCAGCTTCAGCGGGAGGGCCACCGATACGCAGTATTTT.